The clone carrying this TCR beta chain showed up many times. Its target is not known. The source of the sample is a study of early T cells in non-severe SARS-CoV-2 infection. Overall study context: With bulk RNA from unsorted whole blood as input, sequencing yielded unpaired chains.

Study outcomes and limitations: Private and CD4 specificities were missed by VDJdb matching, which favored anti-spike CD8 responses.

Individual cDNA molecules were tagged with unique molecular identifiers, the study reported. TCRdb recomputed calls from the 5' RACE reads with MiXCR, one row per CDR3 protein. The repertoire has about 24,000 distinct CDR3 sequences, about 4.5% of them found once; the top ten carry around a sixth. The ends were cut back, 1 base at V and 5 bases at J, with 13 bases in the middle. CDR1 and CDR2 (germline): SGHTA, FQGTGA. CDR3 length: 15 amino acids. The rearrangement joins TRBV7-3 to TRBJ2-3; tentative D call: TRBD2 (5 bases). Sequencing was performed on whole blood. This receptor was obtained from an adult who was a healthcare worker with PCR-confirmed SARS-CoV-2 infection or an uninfected control (not recorded which). As DNA, the CDR3 is TGTGCCAGCAGCTTAAGTCCTCCGGACTTAGATACGCAGTATTTT. Amino acid sequence: CASSLSPPDLDTQYF.